One sample yielded the 11 T cell receptor beta chains listed below, sequenced in a study of blood T cells in healthy people across ages. A second roughly 6 to 12 cycle PCR used barcoded and J-beta primers. Each CDR3 protein is one row after TCRdb ran MiXCR on the 5' RACE reads. The sample gives around 790,000 distinct CDR3 sequences, approximately 44% of which show up once; approximately 20% is in the top ten. The sequenced material came from blood. The receptors shown here come from a man in his sixties in good health.

This clonotype turned up a few times. This sequence joins TRBV5-6 and TRBJ2-7; the match to TRBD2 covers 7 bases. The CDR3 is 14 residues long. CDR1 is SGHDT, CDR2 YYEEEE, per germline. J was trimmed by 5 bases and V by 0 bases; bases with no gene match: 5. CDR3 in DNA: TGTGCCAGCAGCTTGGCAGCGGGGTACCACGAGCAGTACTTC. Residues: CASSLAAGYHEQYF.

This clonotype appeared a few times. Here the CDR3 DNA reads TGTGCCAGCACCTCGGGCCATGAGCAGTTCTTC. It encodes CASTSGHEQFF. The V gene is TRBV27, the J gene TRBJ2-1; D uncertain. The CDR3 runs 11 residues. Trimming cost V 7 bases and J 8 bases, with 9 bases left between them. Germline-derived CDR1 and CDR2 are MNHEY and SMNVEV (reference sequence).

The chain uses TRBV14 and TRBJ1-2, with D maybe TRBD1 (6 bases). The CDR3 consists of 13 residues. V was pared by 5 bases and J by 7 bases, with 14 bases between. Germline assignment: CDR1 SGHDN and CDR2 FVKESK. The CDR3 sequence is CASSFDRLGGYTF. CDR3 in DNA: TGTGCCAGCAGCTTTGACAGGCTCGGTGGCTACACCTTC.

V usage is TRBV28 and J usage is TRBJ1-2, with D tentatively TRBD1 (6 bases). Per germline, CDR1 MDHEN and CDR2 SYDVKM. V was shortened by 7 bases and J by 4 bases, with 13 bases between the two germline ends. This CDR3 is 13 amino acids long. The CDR3, as DNA: TGTGCCAGCACTACAGGGACTTCCTATGGCTACACCTTC. Translating gives CASTTGTSYGYTF.

The CDR3 here is CASSQEARGRASYNEQFF. CDR3 DNA: TGCGCCAGCAGCCAAGAGGCTCGGGGGAGGGCCTCCTACAATGAGCAGTTCTTC. The V gene is TRBV4-3, the J gene TRBJ2-1, with TRBD2 identical over 7 bases. Germline CDR1 LGHNA, CDR2 YSLEER. This CDR3 is 18 amino acids long. The trim removed 0 bases at V and 0 bases at J, leaving 8 bases unmatched.

In this sample, this clonotype turned up a few times. This sequence joins TRBV15 and TRBJ2-4; D not resolved. Germline V gene lookup returns CDR1 LNHNV and CDR2 YYDKDF (reference sequence). V lost 0 bases and J lost 0, with 6 bases in between. The CDR3 is 15 amino acids. The CDR3 loop is CATSRDGVAKNIQYF. CDR3 coding DNA: TGTGCCACCAGCAGAGATGGGGTAGCCAAAAACATTCAGTACTTC.

V and J are TRBV30 and TRBJ1-5; 9 bases match TRBD1. CDR1 is GTSNPN, CDR2 SVGIG, per germline (reference sequence). V lost 5 bases to trimming and J lost 7 bases; unmatched junction nucleotides: 9. The CDR3 runs 14 residues. The chain's CDR3 is CAWESGTGKQPQHF. DNA for the CDR3: TGTGCCTGGGAGTCCGGGACAGGGAAGCAGCCCCAGCATTTT.

This clonotype is labeled medium-sized. A much larger clone is a single base away; this may be a read error. The chain is built from TRBV4-1 and TRBJ2-3; D may correspond to TRBD1 or TRBD2 (6 bases each). Trimming cost V 0 bases and J 4 bases, with 17 bases left between them. Germline V gene data show CDR1 as MGHRA and CDR2 as YSYEKL. The CDR3 consists of 17 residues. This CDR3 is CASSQDRVGGPADTQYF. The CDR3 DNA follows: TGCGCCAGCAGCCAAGATAGGGTCGGGGGCCCCGCAGATACGCAGTATTTT.

This clonotype appeared a few times. The chain links TRBV7-9 to TRBJ1-1; D remains ambiguous. Trimming shortened V by 4 bases and J by 2 bases, and 17 bases separated the two germline ends. Germline V gene sequence: CDR1 SEHNR, CDR2 FQNEAQ (reference sequence). CDR3 size: 16 residues. The CDR3 protein is CASSSPPRDFNTEAFF. The CDR3 coding sequence is TGTGCCAGCAGCTCCCCGCCAAGGGATTTTAACACTGAAGCTTTCTTT. Together with reference TRBV7-9 and TRBJ1-1, the CDR3 gives the full variable domain: DTGVSQNPRHKITKRGQNVTFRCDPISEHNRLYWYRQTLGQGPEFLTYFQNEAQLEKSRLLSDRFSAERPKGSFSTLEIQRTEQGDSAMYLCASSSPPRDFNTEAFFGQGTRLTVV.

This clonotype was seen a few times. A read error is possible here, since a much larger clone lies one base away. The chain couples TRBV10-3 to TRBJ2-5; D not certain. V shed 0 bases and J shed 9 bases, with 5 bases lying between them. CDR1 ENHRY and CDR2 SYGVKD come from the germline V gene. The CDR3 loop spans 11 amino acids. The CDR3 bases are TGTGCCATCAGTGAGTCCGAGGCCCAGTACTTC. Its protein product is CAISESEAQYF.

The J gene is TRBJ2-3, the V gene TRBV25-1, with D perhaps matching TRBD2 (6 bases). V gave up 4 bases and J gave up 3 bases, with 14 bases separating them. The CDR3 is 15 amino acids. CDR1 and CDR2 (germline): MGHDK, SYGVNS. In nucleotides, the CDR3 is TGTGCCAGCAGTGCCGGGGGACTTAGTACAGATACGCAGTATTTT. It encodes CASSAGGLSTDTQYF.